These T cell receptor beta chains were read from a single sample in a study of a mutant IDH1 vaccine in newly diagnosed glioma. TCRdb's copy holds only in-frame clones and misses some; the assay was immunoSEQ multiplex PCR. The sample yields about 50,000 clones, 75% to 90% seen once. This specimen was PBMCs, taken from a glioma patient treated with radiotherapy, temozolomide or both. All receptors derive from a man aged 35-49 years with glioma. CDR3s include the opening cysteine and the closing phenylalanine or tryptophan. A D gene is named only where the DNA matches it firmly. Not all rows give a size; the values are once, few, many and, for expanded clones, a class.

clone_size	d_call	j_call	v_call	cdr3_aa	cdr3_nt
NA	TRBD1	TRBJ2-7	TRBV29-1	CSVESDRGYEQYF	TGCAGCGTTGAATCGGACAGGGGGTACGAGCAGTACTTC
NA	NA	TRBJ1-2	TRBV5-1	CASSLDRPNYGYTF	TGCGCCAGCAGCTTGGACAGGCCTAACTATGGCTACACCTTC
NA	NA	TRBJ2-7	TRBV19	CASSTYGSAYEQYF	TGTGCCAGTAGTACTTATGGCAGCGCCTACGAGCAGTACTTC
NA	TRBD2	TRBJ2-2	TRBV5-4	CASSLALAGGYTGELFF	TGTGCCAGCAGCTTGGCTCTAGCGGGAGGGTACACCGGGGAGCTGTTTTTT
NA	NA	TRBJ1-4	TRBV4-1	CASSRSVQGGEEKLFF	TGCGCCAGCAGCCGAAGCGTCCAGGGAGGAGAAGAAAAACTGTTTTTT
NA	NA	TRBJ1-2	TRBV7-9	CASSQWAANYGYTF	TGTGCCAGCAGCCAGTGGGCAGCTAACTATGGCTACACCTTC
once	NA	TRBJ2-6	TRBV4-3	CASSQEMGTGANVLTF	TGCGCCAGCAGCCAAGAGATGGGGACCGGGGCCAACGTCCTGACTTTC
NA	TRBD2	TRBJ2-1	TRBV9	CASSVIAGGDEQFF	TGTGCCAGCAGCGTCATAGCGGGAGGGGATGAGCAGTTCTTC
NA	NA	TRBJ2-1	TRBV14	CASSPSGRDRQFF	TGTGCCAGCAGCCCCAGCGGCCGTGATAGGCAGTTCTTC
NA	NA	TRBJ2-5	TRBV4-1	CASRRTGEETQYF	TGCGCCAGCAGGCGCACCGGGGAAGAGACCCAGTACTTC
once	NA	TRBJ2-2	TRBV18	CASTEGELFF	TGTGCCAGCACGGAAGGGGAGCTGTTTTTT
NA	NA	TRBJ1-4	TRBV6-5	CASSYSDLNEKLFF	TGTGCCAGCAGTTACTCGGACCTTAATGAAAAACTGTTTTTT